This T cell receptor (beta chain) stems from a study of blood T cell repertoires in COVID-19. The overall study: Sources were T cells, B-cell-depleted T cells, or PBMCs; the material itself was cDNA or gDNA.

This table comes from immunoSEQ multiplex PCR, and its TCRdb copy is limited to in-frame clones, with some not included. The table records 200,000 to 250,000 clones, about 88% of them present only once. Seattle researchers signed up patients amid active infection and tracked them longitudinally. The CDR3 contains 13 residues. CDR1 is MNHEY and CDR2 is SVGAGI in the germline V gene. Trimming removed 2 bases from V and 5 bases from J; junction bases left unmatched: 2. J is TRBJ2-7 and V is TRBV6-5; TRBD1 matches at 8 bases. The sequence derives from a man aged 50 to 59 with COVID-19, enrolled during active disease. The sequenced sample was peripheral blood. CDR3 DNA: TGTGCCAGCAGTTACCTGGACAGGGACGAGCAGTACTTC. Its protein is CASSYLDRDEQYF.